The rows below give T cell receptor beta chains drawn from one sample of a study of cytomegalovirus exposure and HLA in healthy donors. Here immunoSEQ multiplex PCR was the method, and the copy in TCRdb shows in-frame clones only, minus some. This repertoire shows 100,000 to 150,000 clones, 60% to 85% found once; its top ten account for roughly 2.5%. Sample: PBMCs. These TCRs come from a woman in her thirties or forties in good health and CMV-seropositive. The CDR3 runs from the conserved cysteine through the conserved F or W. A D gene is named only where the DNA matches it firmly. Expanded clones get a size class; other rows say once, few or many, or leave the size out.

>TRBJ2-7|TRBD1|NA|TRBV9
TGTGCCAGCAGCCCCCGGACAGGACTCTACGAGCAGTACTTC
CASSPRTGLYEQYF
>TRBJ2-2|TRBD1|NA|TRBV7-6
TGTGCCAGCAGCCCGGGACAGTCGACCGGGGAGCTGTTTTTT
CASSPGQSTGELFF
>TRBJ2-2|NA|NA|TRBV25-1
TGTGCCAGCAGTGAATACAGGGCAGGCGGGGCCGGGGAGCTGTTTTTT
CASSEYRAGGAGELFF
>TRBJ2-5|NA|NA|TRBV5-1
TGCGCCAGCAGCTTGGTAGGCAGGGGGGAAGAGACCCAGTACTTC
CASSLVGRGEETQYF
>TRBJ2-3|TRBD2|NA|TRBV15
TGTGCCACCAGCAGAGATCGGGGCGGGAGAGGAGCAGATACGCAGTATTTT
CATSRDRGGRGADTQYF
>TRBJ1-1|NA|NA|TRBV7-9
TGTGCCAGCAGCCGGATGGGGCAGGGCGGGAGTACTGAAGCTTTCTTT
CASSRMGQGGSTEAFF
>TRBJ1-6|TRBD1|once|TRBV9
TGTGCCAGCAGCGGCCTGACAGGGCGGGGTAATTCACCCCTCCACTTT
CASSGLTGRGNSPLHF
>TRBJ2-2|NA|NA|TRBV7-2
TGTGCCAGCAGCTTAGCTGCGGGCCTGGGGACCGGGGAGCTGTTTTTT
CASSLAAGLGTGELFF
>TRBJ1-1|TRBD1|NA|TRBV6-5
TGTGCCAGCAACTGGGACAGGGTGGGCACTGAAGCTTTCTTT
CASNWDRVGTEAFF
>TRBJ1-1|NA|once|TRBV7-2
TGTGCCAGCAGCTCAGGTATGAACACTGAAGCTTTCTTT
CASSSGMNTEAFF
>TRBJ2-1|NA|once|TRBV6-5
TGTGCCAGCAGTCGCGGGACCCCCGTCCATGAGCAGTTCTTC
CASSRGTPVHEQFF
>TRBJ2-7|TRBD1|NA|TRBV6-5
TGTGCCAGCAGCCCGACAGGGAAATACGAGCAGTACTTC
CASSPTGKYEQYF
>TRBJ2-2|NA|NA|TRBV4-1
TGCGCCAGCAGCCAAGATACGGGAGTTGGCACCGGGGAGCTGTTTTTT
CASSQDTGVGTGELFF
>TRBJ2-3|TRBD2|NA|TRBV2
TGTGCCAGCAGTGAAGAGCTAGCGGAGGAGCATTTT
CASSEELAEEHF